This T cell receptor beta chain was retrieved from a study of blood T cell repertoires in COVID-19. Measured with immunoSEQ multiplex PCR; TCRdb has only the in-frame clones, and not every one. This table has more than 250,000 clones, 70% to 90% appearing once. Germline CDR1 reads SGHTA; CDR2 reads FQGNSA. J was trimmed by 5 bases and V by 4 bases; bases with no gene match: 14. The CDR3 spans 19 residues. The clonotype was recovered from a man in his late teens or twenties with active or convalescent COVID-19. The chain combines TRBV7-2 with TRBJ2-2; the match to TRBD2 covers 12 bases. Input material: peripheral blood. CDR3 in amino acids: CASSSAGLAGSAGTGELFF. In DNA, the CDR3 is TGTGCCAGCAGCTCCGCTGGACTAGCGGGGTCCGCGGGGACCGGGGAGCTGTTTTTT. Full variable domain (missing parts from reference TRBV7-2 and TRBJ2-2): GAGVSQSPSNKVTEKGKDVELRCDPISGHTALYWYRQSLGQGLEFLIYFQGNSAPDKSGLPSDRFSAERTGGSVSTLTIQRTQQEDSAVYLCASSSAGLAGSAGTGELFFGEGSRLTVL.